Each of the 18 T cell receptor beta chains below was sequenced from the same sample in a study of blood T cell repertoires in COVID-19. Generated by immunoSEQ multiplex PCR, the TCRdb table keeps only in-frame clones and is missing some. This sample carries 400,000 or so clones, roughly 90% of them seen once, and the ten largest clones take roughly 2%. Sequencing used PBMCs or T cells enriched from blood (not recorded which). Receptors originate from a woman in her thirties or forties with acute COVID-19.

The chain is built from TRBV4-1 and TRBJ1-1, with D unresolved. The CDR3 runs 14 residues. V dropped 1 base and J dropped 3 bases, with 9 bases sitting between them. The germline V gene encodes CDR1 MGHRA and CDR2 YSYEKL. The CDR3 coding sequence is TGCGCCAGCAGCCAAGGGGTGAGGGACACTGAAGCTTTCTTT. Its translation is CASSQGVRDTEAFF.

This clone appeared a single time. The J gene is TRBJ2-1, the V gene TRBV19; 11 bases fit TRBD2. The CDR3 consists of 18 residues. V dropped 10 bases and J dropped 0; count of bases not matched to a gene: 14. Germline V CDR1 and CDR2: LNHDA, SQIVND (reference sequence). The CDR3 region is CATGAGLAGGSSYNEQFF. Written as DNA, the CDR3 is TGTGCCACCGGGGCCGGGCTAGCGGGGGGAAGCTCCTACAATGAGCAGTTCTTC.

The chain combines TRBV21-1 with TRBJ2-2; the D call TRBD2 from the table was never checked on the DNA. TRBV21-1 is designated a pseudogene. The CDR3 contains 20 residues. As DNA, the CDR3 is TGTGCCAGCAGCAAAGTGTTTCATTTCTGGGGAGGATTGAACACCGGGGAGCTGTTTTTT. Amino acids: CASSKVFHFWGGLNTGELFF.

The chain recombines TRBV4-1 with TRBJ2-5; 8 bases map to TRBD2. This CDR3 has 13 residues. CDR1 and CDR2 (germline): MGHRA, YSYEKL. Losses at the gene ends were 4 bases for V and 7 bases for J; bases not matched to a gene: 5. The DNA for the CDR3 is TGCGCCAGCAGCCTCCAGGGGACTAGGACCCAGTACTTC. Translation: CASSLQGTRTQYF.

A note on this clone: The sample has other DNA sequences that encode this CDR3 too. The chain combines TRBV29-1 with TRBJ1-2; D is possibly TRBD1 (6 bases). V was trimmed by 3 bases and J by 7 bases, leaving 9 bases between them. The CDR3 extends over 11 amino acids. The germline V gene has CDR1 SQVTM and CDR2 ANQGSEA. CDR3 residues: CSVDRGLGYTF. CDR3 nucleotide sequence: TGCAGCGTTGACAGGGGTCTTGGCTACACCTTC.

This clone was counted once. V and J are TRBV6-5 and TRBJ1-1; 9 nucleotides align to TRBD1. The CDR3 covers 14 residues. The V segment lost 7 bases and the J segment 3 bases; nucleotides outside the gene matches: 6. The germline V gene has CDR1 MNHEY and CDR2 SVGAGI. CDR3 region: CASNRGLRDTEAFF. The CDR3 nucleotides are TGTGCCAGCAACAGGGGGCTTAGGGACACTGAAGCTTTCTTT.

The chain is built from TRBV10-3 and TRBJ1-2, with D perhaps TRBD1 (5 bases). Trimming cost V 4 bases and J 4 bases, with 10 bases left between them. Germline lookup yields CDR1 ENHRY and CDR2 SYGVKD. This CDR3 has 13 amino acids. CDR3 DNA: TGTGCCATCAGTGCTCCCGACAGCTATGGCTACACCTTC. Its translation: CAISAPDSYGYTF.

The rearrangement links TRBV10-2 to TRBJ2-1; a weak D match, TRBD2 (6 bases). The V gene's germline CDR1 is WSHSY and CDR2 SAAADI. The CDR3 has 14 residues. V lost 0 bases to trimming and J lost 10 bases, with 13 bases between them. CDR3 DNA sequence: TGCGCCAGCAGTGAGTCCAACGGAGGGCTAGAGCAGTTCTTC. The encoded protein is CASSESNGGLEQFF.

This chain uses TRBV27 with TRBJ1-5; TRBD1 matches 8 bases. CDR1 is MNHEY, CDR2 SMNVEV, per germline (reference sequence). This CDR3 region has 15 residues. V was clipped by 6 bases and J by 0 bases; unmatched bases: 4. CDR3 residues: CASSRTGGSNQPQHF. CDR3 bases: TGTGCCAGCAGCCGAACAGGGGGTAGCAATCAGCCCCAGCATTTT.

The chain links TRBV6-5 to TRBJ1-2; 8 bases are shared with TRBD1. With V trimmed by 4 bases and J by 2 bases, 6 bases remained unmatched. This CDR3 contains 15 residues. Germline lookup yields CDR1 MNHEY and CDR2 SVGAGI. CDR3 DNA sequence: TGTGCCAGCAGTTCCACAGGGGGGGGGAACTATGGCTACACCTTC. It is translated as CASSSTGGGNYGYTF.

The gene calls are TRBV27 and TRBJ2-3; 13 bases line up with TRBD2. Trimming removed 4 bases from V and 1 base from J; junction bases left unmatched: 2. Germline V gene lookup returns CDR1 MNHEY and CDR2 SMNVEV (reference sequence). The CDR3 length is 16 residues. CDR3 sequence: CASSSGTSGGTDTQYF. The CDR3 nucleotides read TGTGCCAGCAGTTCAGGGACTAGCGGGGGCACAGATACGCAGTATTTT.

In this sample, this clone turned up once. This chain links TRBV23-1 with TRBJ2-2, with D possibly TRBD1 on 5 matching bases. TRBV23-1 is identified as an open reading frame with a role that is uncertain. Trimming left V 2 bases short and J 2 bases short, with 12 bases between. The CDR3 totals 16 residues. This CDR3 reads CASSQRQGANTGELFF. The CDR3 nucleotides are TGCGCCAGCAGTCAACGGCAGGGCGCTAACACCGGGGAGCTGTTTTTT.

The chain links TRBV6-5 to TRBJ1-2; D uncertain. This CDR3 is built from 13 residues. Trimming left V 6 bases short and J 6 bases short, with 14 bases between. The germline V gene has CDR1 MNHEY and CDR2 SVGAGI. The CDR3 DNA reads TGTGCCAGCAGCCAATATAATCGGGATGGCTACACCTTC. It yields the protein CASSQYNRDGYTF.

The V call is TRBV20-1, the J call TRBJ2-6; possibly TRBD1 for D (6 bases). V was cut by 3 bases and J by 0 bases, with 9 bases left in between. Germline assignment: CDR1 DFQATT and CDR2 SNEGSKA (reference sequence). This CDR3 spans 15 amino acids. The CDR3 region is CSASTGYSGANVLTF. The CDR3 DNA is TGCAGTGCTAGTACAGGGTACTCTGGGGCCAACGTCCTGACTTTC.

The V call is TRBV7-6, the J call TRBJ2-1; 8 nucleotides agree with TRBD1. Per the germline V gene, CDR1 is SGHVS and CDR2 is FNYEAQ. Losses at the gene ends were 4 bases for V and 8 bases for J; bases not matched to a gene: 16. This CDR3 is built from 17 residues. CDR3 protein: CASSSPYAGQGRDEQFF. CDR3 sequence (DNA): TGTGCCAGCAGCTCCCCCTATGCCGGACAGGGTCGCGATGAGCAGTTCTTC.

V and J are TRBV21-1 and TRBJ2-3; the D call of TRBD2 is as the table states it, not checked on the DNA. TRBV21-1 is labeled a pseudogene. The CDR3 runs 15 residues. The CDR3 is CASSIGLAVTDTQYF. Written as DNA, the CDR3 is TGTGCCAGCAGCATAGGTCTAGCGGTCACAGATACGCAGTATTTT.

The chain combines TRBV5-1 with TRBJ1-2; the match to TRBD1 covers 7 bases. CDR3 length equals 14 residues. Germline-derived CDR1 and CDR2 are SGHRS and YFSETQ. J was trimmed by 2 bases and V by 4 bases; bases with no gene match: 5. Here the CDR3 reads CASSAGTANYGYTF. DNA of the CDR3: TGCGCCAGCAGCGCCGGGACAGCCAACTATGGCTACACCTTC.

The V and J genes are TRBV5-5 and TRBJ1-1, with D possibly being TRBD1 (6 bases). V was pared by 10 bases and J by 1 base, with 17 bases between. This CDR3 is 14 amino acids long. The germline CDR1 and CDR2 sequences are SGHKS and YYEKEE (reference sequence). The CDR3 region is CAAKPPTGNTEAFF. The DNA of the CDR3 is TGTGCCGCCAAGCCTCCGACAGGGAACACTGAAGCTTTCTTT.